This T cell receptor (beta chain) was captured by sequencing in a study of identical twins. This clonotype was detected ten times or more. This CDR3 comprises 16 residues. V lost 4 bases to trimming and J lost 6 bases; unmatched junction nucleotides: 10. The germline V gene encodes CDR1 LGHNA and CDR2 YSLEER. TCRdb fed the 5' RACE reads into MiXCR, producing one record per CDR3 protein. The sample records some 500,000 distinct CDR3 sequences, about 20% being singletons. The sample was also linked to a second study, of T cells expressing NK-cell markers. That work adds: The eight sequenced donors comprised seven who were HCMV-seropositive and one who was seronegative. In several experiments, sorting was restricted to alpha-beta TCR T cells by an anti-gamma-delta TCR antibody.

This rearrangement joins TRBV4-3 to TRBJ2-3, with 10 bases lining up with TRBD2. The sequencing sample was made of CD4+ T cells sorted from blood. The sequence came from a woman aged 18-35 years in good health. CDR3 sequence reads: CASSPDWASGSDTQYF. The CDR3 DNA follows: TGCGCCAGCAGCCCAGACTGGGCTAGCGGGAGTGATACGCAGTATTTT.